The 8 T cell receptor beta chains below were found in one sample sequenced in a study of cytomegalovirus exposure and HLA in healthy donors. 60 Vbeta and 13 Jbeta primers were used in PCR. Only in-frame clones appear in the TCRdb table, and some are missing; sequencing was by immunoSEQ multiplex PCR. Counted here are tens of thousands of clones, 76% occurring once; the ten biggest clones make up more than 3%. Sequenced input: PBMCs. These receptor sequences come from a man between 18 and 35 years old in good health and CMV-seronegative.

The genes are TRBV4-2 and TRBJ2-5; D call uncertain. Matching the DNA end better, TRBJ2-7 makes the J call doubtful. This CDR3 has 15 residues. Germline CDR1 and CDR2: LGHNA and YNFKEQ. In DNA form, the CDR3 reads TGTGCCAGCAGCCAAGATTCCCCGGGTCCGTACGAGCAGTACTTC. Its translation is CASSQDSPGPYEQYF.

The chain is built from TRBV15 and TRBJ2-5; 8 bases line up with TRBD2. In germline, CDR1 is LNHNV, CDR2 YYDKDF (reference sequence). The CDR3 totals 12 residues. Trimming at V came to 7 bases and at J to 5 bases, leaving 3 bases not matched to a gene. The CDR3 nucleotides read TGTGCCACCACCCGACTAGCGGAGACCCAGTACTTC. This sequence encodes CATTRLAETQYF.

The rearrangement uses TRBV27 and TRBJ1-1; D is uncertain. Germline loops: CDR1 MNHEY, CDR2 SMNVEV (reference sequence). The germline V and J ends were trimmed by 6 bases and 0 bases, with 14 bases remaining between them. This CDR3 has 15 residues. CDR3 DNA sequence: TGTGCCAGCAGCTCCTCGTGGGCTATGAACACTGAAGCTTTCTTT. Translation gives CASSSSWAMNTEAFF.

The V gene is TRBV5-1, the J gene TRBJ2-1, with TRBD1 matching 8 bases. V shed 0 bases and J 2 bases; nucleotides not matched to a gene: 4. Germline loops: CDR1 SGHRS, CDR2 YFSETQ. CDR3 length equals 16 residues. The CDR3 reads CASSLGGQVTYNEQFF. CDR3 bases: TGCGCCAGCAGCTTGGGGGGACAGGTTACCTACAATGAGCAGTTCTTC. Full variable domain (outside the CDR3, taken from reference TRBV5-1 and TRBJ2-1): KAGVTQTPRYLIKTRGQQVTLSCSPISGHRSVSWYQQTPGQGLQFLFEYFSETQRNKGNFPGRFSGRQFSNSRSEMNVSTLELGDSALYLCASSLGGQVTYNEQFFGPGTRLTVL.

This chain connects TRBV7-8 to TRBJ2-3, with D perhaps matching TRBD2 (5 bases). CDR1 SGHVS and CDR2 FQNEAQ come from the germline V gene. The CDR3 extends over 14 amino acids. Deletions cut 11 bases from V and 1 base from J, with 16 bases between. CDR3 DNA sequence: TGTGCCTCATCCCGAAGAGCGGGCACAGATACGCAGTATTTT. Translation: CASSRRAGTDTQYF. Full variable domain (missing parts from reference TRBV7-8 and TRBJ2-3): GAGVSQSPRYKVAKRGQDVALRCDPISGHVSLFWYQQALGQGPEFLTYFQNEAQLDKSGLPSDRFFAERPEGSVSTLKIQRTQQEDSAVYLCASSRRAGTDTQYFGPGTRLTVL.

The chain joins TRBV28 to TRBJ2-3; 10 nucleotides line up with TRBD2. The trim removed 6 bases at V and 2 bases at J, leaving 8 bases unmatched. The CDR3 loop spans 16 amino acids. Germline CDR1 is MDHEN and CDR2 is SYDVKM. CDR3 sequence reads: CASRPSGGAPTDTQYF. The DNA for the CDR3 is TGTGCCAGCAGACCGAGCGGGGGGGCACCCACAGATACGCAGTATTTT.

The chain couples TRBV27 to TRBJ1-6; D remains unclear. CDR3 length: 14 residues. The V gene lost 2 bases and the J gene lost 3 bases, with 5 bases spanning the gap. Germline V CDR1 and CDR2: MNHEY, SMNVEV (reference sequence). The CDR3 here is CASSLQFYNSPLHF. The CDR3 DNA reads TGTGCCAGCAGTTTACAGTTCTATAATTCACCCCTCCACTTT.

For the CDR3, the DNA is TGTGCCAGCAGTTCCGGGACAGGGAGAGATCAGCCCCAGCATTTT. This codes for CASSSGTGRDQPQHF. This chain links TRBV6-1 with TRBJ1-5; 9 nucleotides match TRBD1. V was pared by 5 bases and J by 5 bases, with 7 bases of the junction left unmatched. CDR3 size: 15 residues. The germline V gene encodes CDR1 MNHNS and CDR2 SASEGT.